This T cell receptor (beta chain) derives from a study of cytomegalovirus exposure and HLA in healthy donors. Primers: 60 Vbeta forward and 13 Jbeta reverse. Repertoires were generated with immunoSEQ multiplex PCR, while TCRdb's copy carries only in-frame clones and drops some. The sample lists about 170,000 clones; more than 70% were seen once. The CDR3 totals 14 residues. Germline values: CDR1 LGHNA, CDR2 YSLEER. V was clipped by 8 bases and J by 9 bases; unmatched bases: 9. The receptor was isolated from a woman in her 50s in good health and CMV-seropositive. Sequencing was performed on PBMCs. This chain links TRBV4-3 with TRBJ2-1, with 11 bases lining up with TRBD1. The DNA for the CDR3 is TGCGCCAGCGCCTTGGGACAGGGGGAGGGTGAGCAGTTCTTC. Protein sequence: CASALGQGEGEQFF.